This T cell receptor beta chain was profiled in a study of OX40 agonist ivuxolimab in advanced cancers. TCRdb's copy holds only in-frame clones and misses some; the assay was immunoSEQ multiplex PCR. Of 60,000 or so clones in the sample, about 82% were seen once. This clone was seen a few times. The CDR3 spans 15 residues. Germline V gene lookup returns CDR1 LGHNA and CDR2 YNFKEQ. The V gene lost 0 bases and the J gene lost 10 bases, with 13 bases spanning the gap. The sequence was collected from an adult with an advanced solid tumor such as melanoma, head and neck, liver or kidney cancer. The source was CD4+ or CD8+ T cells sorted from blood, collected in a trial of the OX40 agonist ivuxolimab. The V gene is TRBV4-2, the J gene TRBJ1-6, with D unclear. The chain's CDR3 is CASSQERASGSPLHF. The DNA of the CDR3 is TGTGCCAGCAGCCAAGAGCGGGCCTCTGGGTCACCCCTCCACTTT.